One and the same sample provided the 32 T cell receptor beta chains below, sequenced in a study of blood T cell repertoires in COVID-19. Clones were read by immunoSEQ multiplex PCR, and TCRdb kept only the in-frame ones, dropping some. This sample has approximately 170,000 clones, with roughly 77% found just once. Sequencing was performed on peripheral blood. These receptor sequences come from a human donor in a cohort sampled during active COVID-19.

The chain joins TRBV6-1 to TRBJ2-1, with TRBD2 identical over 8 bases. With 4 bases clipped from V and 1 base from J, the junction kept 6 bases outside the gene matches. This CDR3 is 16 amino acids long. Germline CDR1 reads MNHNS; CDR2 reads SASEGT. The CDR3 DNA follows: TGTGCCAGCAGTGGCCTACTAGCGGCATCCTACAATGAGCAGTTCTTC. Amino acids: CASSGLLAASYNEQFF.

The rearrangement joins TRBV12-3 or TRBV12-4 to TRBJ1-1; D unresolved. Trimming shortened V by 5 bases and J by 11 bases, and 12 bases separated the two germline ends. The CDR3 covers 11 residues. In nucleotides, the CDR3 is TGTGCCAGCAGTGAACGAGGTATGGCTTTCTTT. Translation gives CASSERGMAFF.

In DNA form, the CDR3 reads TGTGCCAGCAGGGCCGGGCCAGGGGGTTCACCCCTCCACTTT. Residues: CASRAGPGGSPLHF. This chain uses TRBV6-4 with TRBJ1-6; 7 bases align to TRBD1. V dropped 6 bases and J dropped 9; count of bases not matched to a gene: 8. CDR3 length: 14 amino acids. Per germline, CDR1 MRHNA and CDR2 SNTAGT.

This sequence joins TRBV6-1 and TRBJ1-1; TRBD1 aligns across 8 bases. Germline assignment: CDR1 MNHNS and CDR2 SASEGT. The length of the CDR3 is 15 residues. J was trimmed by 6 bases and V by 2 bases; bases with no gene match: 8. The CDR3 DNA follows: TGTGCCAGCAGTGAAAGGCAGGGGGCCATTTCTGAAGCTTTCTTT. It encodes CASSERQGAISEAFF.

The rearrangement uses TRBV11-2 and TRBJ2-1; 10 bases line up with TRBD2. This CDR3 contains 16 residues. J was trimmed by 6 bases and V by 3 bases; bases with no gene match: 8. Germline lookup yields CDR1 SGHAT and CDR2 FQNNGV. CDR3 protein: CASSFTAGGVVNEQFF. The CDR3 nucleotides read TGTGCCAGCAGCTTCACAGCGGGGGGGGTGGTCAATGAGCAGTTCTTC.

The J gene is TRBJ2-7, the V gene TRBV23-1; no firm D call. TRBV23-1 is labeled an ORF, and its function is uncertain. The CDR3 length is 14 residues. The ends were cut back, 0 bases at V and 3 bases at J, with 9 bases in the middle. CDR3 in DNA: TGCGCCAGCAGTCAATCTTACAGAAACTACGAGCAGTACTTC. Amino acids: CASSQSYRNYEQYF.

The chain joins TRBV19 to TRBJ2-7; 8 nucleotides line up with TRBD2. This CDR3 has 15 residues. The J segment lost 7 bases and the V segment lost 7 bases, leaving 15 bases of the junction unmatched. Germline V CDR1 and CDR2: LNHDA, SQIVND (reference sequence). The CDR3 bases are TGTGCCAGTACCCCCTGGCCAGCGGGAGTGAAGGAGCAGTACTTC. This codes for CASTPWPAGVKEQYF.

This rearrangement joins TRBV11-3 to TRBJ2-3; 14 bases line up with TRBD2. Germline V gene data show CDR1 as SGHNT and CDR2 as YENEEA. The CDR3 has 15 residues. Germline trimming cut 1 base from V and 6 bases from J; bases unmatched to any gene: 0. CDR3 residues: CASSLGTSGGDTQYF. Here the CDR3 DNA reads TGTGCCAGCAGCTTAGGGACTAGCGGGGGGGATACGCAGTATTTT.

CDR3 in DNA: TGTGCCAGCAGCGGGACAGAGGCCTCCTACAATGAGCAGTTCTTC. Translation gives CASSGTEASYNEQFF. The V gene is TRBV6-5, the J gene TRBJ2-1; TRBD1 agrees at 7 bases. CDR3 size: 15 residues. CDR1 and CDR2 (germline): MNHEY, SVGAGI. V gave up 6 bases and J gave up 0 bases; unmatched junction bases: 5.

This chain connects TRBV6-2 or TRBV6-3 to TRBJ2-4; TRBD2 agrees at 11 bases. With 5 bases clipped from V and 0 bases from J, the junction kept 12 bases outside the gene matches. This CDR3 region has 19 residues. Per the germline V gene, CDR1 is MNHEY and CDR2 is SVGEGT. DNA for the CDR3: TGTGCCAGCAGTCCCGGACTAGCGGGCTCCCGGCTAGCCAAAAACATTCAGTACTTC. This sequence encodes CASSPGLAGSRLAKNIQYF.

The CDR3 is CASSIGHNEQFF. The CDR3 DNA follows: TGTGCCAGCAGCATTGGGCACAATGAGCAGTTCTTC. V gene TRBV11-2 combines with J gene TRBJ2-1; D ambiguous. Per germline, CDR1 SGHAT and CDR2 FQNNGV. The CDR3 has 12 residues. The V end lost 5 bases, the J end lost 5 bases, and 7 bases lay between the germline ends.

J is TRBJ2-1 and V is TRBV5-4, with D perhaps matching TRBD2 (5 bases). CDR3 length: 13 residues. Germline lookup yields CDR1 SGHNT and CDR2 YYREEE (reference sequence). V was pared by 2 bases and J by 5 bases, with 8 bases between. This CDR3 is CASSFREHNEQFF. The CDR3 coding sequence is TGTGCCAGCAGCTTCCGGGAACACAATGAGCAGTTCTTC. Based on the CDR3 plus reference TRBV5-4 and TRBJ2-1, the full variable domain is ETGVTQSPTHLIKTRGQQVTLRCSSQSGHNTVSWYQQALGQGPQFIFQYYREEENGRGNFPPRFSGLQFPNYSSELNVNALELDDSALYLCASSFREHNEQFFGPGTRLTVL.

The chain carries TRBV5-5 and TRBJ1-1, with 8 bases that match TRBD1. This CDR3 region has 14 residues. J lost 4 bases, V lost 4 bases, and 6 bases had no gene match. CDR1 SGHKS and CDR2 YYEKEE come from the germline V gene (reference sequence). The CDR3 spells CASSAWTGTTEAFF. CDR3 DNA sequence: TGTGCCAGCAGCGCCTGGACAGGGACCACTGAAGCTTTCTTT.

The chain joins TRBV15 to TRBJ2-5, with D tentatively TRBD2 (6 bases). Germline V gene data show CDR1 as LNHNV and CDR2 as YYDKDF (reference sequence). V shed 6 bases and J shed 5 bases, with 10 bases lying between them. The CDR3 length is 12 residues. Here the CDR3 DNA reads TGTGCCACCAGAGCAGGGAGGGAGACCCAGTACTTC. Translation gives CATRAGRETQYF.

This clone was detected ten times or more. This rearrangement joins TRBV4-1 to TRBJ1-4; 8 bases agree with TRBD1. In germline, CDR1 is MGHRA, CDR2 YSYEKL. This CDR3 region has 17 residues. Unmatched junction bases numbered 8, after V lost 5 bases and J lost 0 bases. The DNA of the CDR3 is TGCGCCAGCAGCGTGGACAGGGCACGGGCAACTAATGAAAAACTGTTTTTT. Translation: CASSVDRARATNEKLFF.

This clone was detected once. J is TRBJ2-3 and V is TRBV30; perhaps TRBD2 as D (6 bases). The CDR3 has 13 amino acids. V was pared by 8 bases and J by 2 bases, with 14 bases between. Germline-derived CDR1 and CDR2 are GTSNPN and SVGIG (reference sequence). The CDR3 spells CARGGTSTDTQYF. CDR3 in DNA: TGTGCCAGAGGAGGGACTTCCACAGATACGCAGTATTTT.

V and J are TRBV19 and TRBJ1-1; D is possibly TRBD1 (5 bases). There are 17 residues in the CDR3. The V and J ends lost 8 bases and 6 bases respectively, with 28 bases between them. CDR1 and CDR2 from the germline V gene are LNHDA and SQIVND (reference sequence). The CDR3 coding sequence is TGTGCCAGTGTCAGGGCCAGCAGGTTAGCCCAGAGATCTGAAGCTTTCTTT. Its protein is CASVRASRLAQRSEAFF.

This clone was seen just once. V and J are TRBV3-1 (or the pseudogene TRBV3-2) and TRBJ2-1; D possibly corresponds to TRBD1 (6 bases). This CDR3 has 13 amino acids. Trimming stripped 6 bases from V and 10 bases from J, with 16 bases between. Germline values: CDR1 LGHDT, CDR2 YNNKEL (reference sequence). CDR3 region: CASSLQGWGEQFF. The CDR3 DNA sequence: TGTGCCAGCAGTTTACAGGGTTGGGGGGAGCAGTTCTTC.

V is TRBV2 and J is TRBJ1-2; 7 bases are a match to TRBD1. Germline CDR1 reads SNHLY; CDR2 reads FYNNEI. The CDR3 sequence is 12 residues long. The V segment lost 6 bases and the J segment 3 bases; nucleotides outside the gene matches: 1. The CDR3, as DNA: TGTGCCAGCAGCGGACAGGACTATGGCTACACCTTC. Its protein product is CASSGQDYGYTF.

The chain recombines TRBV5-1 with TRBJ2-6; TRBD2 might be the D (6 bases). The CDR3 totals 15 residues. The V gene lost 3 bases and the J gene lost 4 bases, with 11 bases spanning the gap. Germline V lookup: CDR1 SGHRS, CDR2 YFSETQ. Here the CDR3 DNA reads TGCGCCAGCAGCTCTGGAGGGCCCGGGGCCAACGTCCTGACTTTC. Encoded protein: CASSSGGPGANVLTF.

V usage is TRBV11-1 and J usage is TRBJ2-3; D unclear. Germline V lookup: CDR1 SGHAT, CDR2 FQDESV (reference sequence). This CDR3 has 15 residues. V lost 3 bases and J lost 4, with 14 bases in between. The CDR3: CASSLGSSVSDTQYF. The CDR3 DNA follows: TGTGCCAGCAGCTTGGGTAGCTCAGTTTCAGATACGCAGTATTTT.

This chain links TRBV19 with TRBJ1-1, with D possibly matching TRBD1 (6 bases). V shed 7 bases and J shed 9 bases, with 36 bases lying between them. Germline CDR1 LNHDA, CDR2 SQIVND (reference sequence). The CDR3 loop spans 19 amino acids. In DNA form, the CDR3 reads TGTGCCAGTACACAAGCCGAATGGGAAGGGGGTACCCCTAAGGGTAAAGCTTTCTTT. This translates into CASTQAEWEGGTPKGKAFF.

This clone appeared a few times. The rearrangement links TRBV5-4 to TRBJ2-7; TRBD2 aligns across 9 bases. V was clipped by 3 bases and J by 2 bases; unmatched bases: 6. Germline CDR1 SGHNT, CDR2 YYREEE (reference sequence). This CDR3 has 15 residues. The CDR3 spells CASSSREGPTYEQYF. The CDR3 coding sequence is TGTGCCAGCAGCTCGCGGGAGGGCCCCACCTACGAGCAGTACTTC.

J is TRBJ1-5 and V is TRBV19; TRBD1 matches 7 bases. J gave up 0 bases and V 6 bases, and 2 bases lay outside the gene matches. Germline assignment: CDR1 LNHDA and CDR2 SQIVND (reference sequence). The CDR3 sequence is 14 residues long. The CDR3 nucleotides read TGTGCCAGTAGGGGGACAGTTAGCAATCAGCCCCAGCATTTT. It codes for CASRGTVSNQPQHF.

This clone appeared a single time. The chain uses TRBV6-2 or TRBV6-3 and TRBJ2-6; D may be TRBD1 (6 bases). This CDR3 is built from 14 residues. Germline lookup yields CDR1 MNHEY and CDR2 SVGEGT. Trimming took off 5 bases at V and 5 bases at J, with 10 bases between the two ends. CDR3: CASSRTARANVLTF. CDR3 nucleotide sequence: TGTGCCAGCAGTAGGACAGCCCGGGCCAACGTCCTGACTTTC.

The rearrangement uses TRBV3-1 (or the pseudogene TRBV3-2) and TRBJ2-3; 7 nucleotides match TRBD1. CDR1 and CDR2 from the germline V gene are LGHDT and YNNKEL (reference sequence). Trimming took 1 base from V and 4 from J; bases not matched to a gene: 11. CDR3 length equals 17 residues. CDR3 nucleotides: TGTGCCAGCAGCCAAGGTTGGGACAGAAGCGGCGCAGATACGCAGTATTTT. Its protein is CASSQGWDRSGADTQYF.

This clone was picked up many times. CDR3 amino acids: CASSWTSVAYEQYF. The DNA of the CDR3 is TGTGCCAGCAGTTGGACTAGCGTAGCCTACGAGCAGTACTTC. The chain has TRBV11-2 and TRBJ2-7, with TRBD2 identical over 9 bases. Germline V gene data show CDR1 as SGHAT and CDR2 as FQNNGV. This CDR3 region has 14 residues. J was trimmed by 2 bases and V by 6 bases; bases with no gene match: 5.

The chain carries TRBV18 and TRBJ2-1, with 10 positions matching TRBD1. V trimming: 6 bases; J trimming: 6 bases; junction bases outside the gene matches: 5. The V gene's germline CDR1 is KGHSH and CDR2 LQKENI. This CDR3 contains 14 residues. CDR3 in amino acids: CASSRQGASNEQFF. In DNA form, the CDR3 reads TGTGCCAGCTCGCGACAGGGGGCGAGCAATGAGCAGTTCTTC.

The gene calls are TRBV5-1 and TRBJ1-2; no clear D. The V end lost 3 bases, the J end lost 2 bases, and 11 bases lay between the germline ends. This CDR3 is 14 amino acids long. The germline V gene has CDR1 SGHRS and CDR2 YFSETQ. CDR3 sequence (DNA): TGCGCCAGCAGCTCACCTGACGGGAACTATGGCTACACCTTC. The encoded protein is CASSSPDGNYGYTF.

This clone turned up a few times. The CDR3 bases are TGTGCCAGCAGCCCAGAGACTAGCGGGGGGTCCCGGGAGCAGTTCTTC. It yields the protein CASSPETSGGSREQFF. The V and J genes are TRBV11-1 and TRBJ2-1; 13 bases agree with TRBD2. Germline CDR1 is SGHAT and CDR2 is FQDESV (reference sequence). CDR3 length equals 16 residues. V lost 5 bases, J lost 10 bases, and 11 bases stayed unmatched.

CDR3 DNA sequence: TGTGCCAGCAGTTTTTCCGGGAACAATGAGCAGTTCTTC. This encodes CASSFSGNNEQFF. V is TRBV28 and J is TRBJ2-1; tentatively, D is TRBD2 (5 bases). The CDR3 is 13 residues long. Trimming removed 3 bases from V and 5 bases from J, with 8 bases in between. Germline V lookup: CDR1 MDHEN, CDR2 SYDVKM.

The chain couples TRBV14 to TRBJ1-2; a possible D gene is TRBD1 (6 bases). Germline CDR1 and CDR2: SGHDN and FVKESK. The germline V and J ends were trimmed by 1 base and 8 bases, with 11 bases remaining between them. The length of the CDR3 is 13 residues. The CDR3 region is CASSQAGGAGYTF. The CDR3 DNA is TGTGCCAGCAGCCAAGCTGGGGGGGCCGGCTACACCTTC.